These 7 T cell receptor beta chains came from one sample sequenced in a study of blood T cell repertoires in COVID-19. The repertoire was sequenced with immunoSEQ multiplex PCR; TCRdb's copy has only in-frame clones and lacks some. Here the sample spans roughly 53,000 clones, roughly 77% being singletons. The material sequenced was peripheral blood. The receptors shown here come from a man aged 65-85 years with active or convalescent COVID-19.

The CDR3 DNA follows: TGTGCCAGCAGCCCAGGACTCAACAATGAGCAGTTCTTC. Protein: CASSPGLNNEQFF. This sequence joins TRBV7-3 and TRBJ2-1; D is perhaps TRBD2 (5 bases). Germline V gene lookup returns CDR1 SGHTA and CDR2 FQGTGA. The CDR3 loop spans 13 amino acids. V dropped 5 bases and J dropped 5 bases, with 10 bases sitting between them.

This chain links TRBV4-2 with TRBJ1-3; 8 bases map to TRBD1. This CDR3 is 16 amino acids long. The junction had 4 bases not matched to a gene; V was cut back by 0 bases and J by 3 bases. The germline CDR1 and CDR2 sequences are LGHNA and YNFKEQ. The CDR3 nucleotides read TGTGCCAGCAGCCAAGACGACAGGGGTGGTGGAAACACCATATATTTT. This sequence encodes CASSQDDRGGGNTIYF.

The genes are TRBV19 and TRBJ2-1; 7 bases match TRBD2. CDR1 LNHDA and CDR2 SQIVND come from the germline V gene (reference sequence). The CDR3 is made up of 15 amino acids. Trimming cost V 3 bases and J 8 bases; bases outside gene matches: 10. The CDR3 sequence is CASSIAAAGRDEQFF. DNA of the CDR3: TGTGCCAGTAGTATCGCCGCAGCGGGGAGGGATGAGCAGTTCTTC.

V gene TRBV5-1 combines with J gene TRBJ2-3, with a weak D call TRBD2 (6 bases). There are 16 residues in the CDR3. Trimming removed 4 bases from V and 0 bases from J, with 15 bases in between. Germline CDR1 is SGHRS and CDR2 is YFSETQ. CDR3 protein: CASSLLGGTSTDTQYF. Here the CDR3 DNA reads TGCGCCAGCAGCCTTCTTGGCGGGACTAGCACAGATACGCAGTATTTT.

By share, this clone counts as medium-sized. This rearrangement joins TRBV4-1 to TRBJ2-1; D is ambiguous. The CDR3 consists of 16 residues. Per germline, CDR1 MGHRA and CDR2 YSYEKL. Between the trimmed V and J ends, which lost 0 bases and 0 bases, there was a span of 9 bases. CDR3 in amino acids: CASSQDLMSSYNEQFF. CDR3 nucleotide sequence: TGCGCCAGCAGCCAAGATCTTATGAGCTCCTACAATGAGCAGTTCTTC.

The gene calls are TRBV7-3 and TRBJ1-2; D gene uncertain. This CDR3 spans 13 amino acids. The ends were cut back, 4 bases at V and 7 bases at J, with 13 bases in the middle. Germline-derived CDR1 and CDR2 are SGHTA and FQGTGA. CDR3 region: CASSSKGGSGYTF. The CDR3 nucleotides read TGTGCCAGCAGCTCCAAAGGAGGGTCTGGCTACACCTTC.

The J gene is TRBJ2-7, the V gene TRBV11-3; D possibly corresponds to TRBD2 (6 bases). The CDR3 is 17 amino acids. V was shortened by 0 bases and J by 5 bases, with 20 bases between the two germline ends. Germline values: CDR1 SGHNT, CDR2 YENEEA. The CDR3 DNA sequence: TGTGCCAGCAGCTTAGATCCGGAGCGGGCCATACCCCACGAGCAGTACTTC. Its protein product is CASSLDPERAIPHEQYF.